This T cell receptor (beta chain) was sequenced for a study of cytomegalovirus exposure and HLA in healthy donors. CDR1 is MDHEN, CDR2 SYDVKM, per germline. This CDR3 spans 12 amino acids. Trimming took 2 bases from V and 7 from J, leaving 8 bases between them. Points from the study as a whole: A later analysis reported that several of the most significant clusters appeared to be linked to common viral pathogens, among them Epstein-Barr virus. Among donors in an Asian-associated ancestry cluster, a later analysis reportedly found fewer N-insertions than the approximately 670-donor mean. According to the study, 180 or so TCR beta chains were cytomegalovirus-associated. Upon later analysis, HLA-associated TCR beta chains proved more clonally expanded than other, equally common chains.

PCR amplification relied on 60 Vbeta primers (plus 13 Jbeta primers). Generated by immunoSEQ multiplex PCR, the TCRdb table keeps only in-frame clones and is missing some. The sample holds about 120,000 clones, 80% to 85% seen once. Notes on this clone: No antigen is known for it.

The receptor was derived from a young man in good health and CMV-seronegative. The V call is TRBV28, the J call TRBJ1-2; tentative D call: TRBD1 (5 bases). Sequencing was done on a sample of PBMCs. As DNA, the CDR3 is TGTGCCAGCAGTTTAAGGACAAGTGGCTACACCTTC. The encoded protein is CASSLRTSGYTF.